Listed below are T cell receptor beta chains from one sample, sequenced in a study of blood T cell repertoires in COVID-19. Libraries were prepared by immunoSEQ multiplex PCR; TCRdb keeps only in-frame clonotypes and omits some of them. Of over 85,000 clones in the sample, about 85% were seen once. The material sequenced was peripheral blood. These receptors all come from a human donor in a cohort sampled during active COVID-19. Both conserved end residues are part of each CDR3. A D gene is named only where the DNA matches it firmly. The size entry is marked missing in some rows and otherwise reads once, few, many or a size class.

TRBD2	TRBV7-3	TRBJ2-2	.	TGTGCCAGCAGCTTCCTGACTAGCGGGAGCACCGGGGAGCTGTTTTTT	CASSFLTSGSTGELFF
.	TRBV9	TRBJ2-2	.	TGTGCCAGCAGCGCACAGTCCGGGGAGCTGTTTTTT	CASSAQSGELFF
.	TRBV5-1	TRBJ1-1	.	TGCGCCAGCAGCTCCCAAGGGACAACTGAAGCTTTCTTT	CASSSQGTTEAFF
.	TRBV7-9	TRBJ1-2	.	TGTGCCAGCAGCTTAAATACAGCAGTTTACTCGTATGGCTACACCTTC	CASSLNTAVYSYGYTF
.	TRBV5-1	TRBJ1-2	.	TGCGCCAGCAGCTTGGACCCGGGGTTGGGAGGCTACACCTTC	CASSLDPGLGGYTF
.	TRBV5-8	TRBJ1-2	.	TGTGCCAGCAGCTTAGAGACAGGTAGTTTGAGTGGCTACACCTTC	CASSLETGSLSGYTF
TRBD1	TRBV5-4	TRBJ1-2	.	TGTGCCAGCAGCCGGTACCAGGGGGCGGCGGTCTCTCTAGGCTACACCTTC	CASSRYQGAAVSLGYTF
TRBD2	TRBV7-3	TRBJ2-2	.	TGTGCCAGCAGCCCCCCTGGGAGCGGGAGACTCGGGGTAGCCGGGGAGCTGTTTTTT	CASSPPGSGRLGVAGELFF
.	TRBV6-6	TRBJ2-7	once	TGTGCCAGCAGACGAAGATTGAGCGGTAGCTCCTACGAGCAGTACTTC	CASRRRLSGSSYEQYF
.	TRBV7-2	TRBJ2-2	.	TGTGCCAGCAGCTTGTCCCAATCTGCGGGGGAGCTGTTTTTT	CASSLSQSAGELFF
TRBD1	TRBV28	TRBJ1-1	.	TGTGCCATCGCGACAGGGAGTTGGACTGAAGCTTTCTTT	CAIATGSWTEAFF
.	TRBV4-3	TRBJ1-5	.	TGCGCCAGCAGCCAAGATTTCCAGGGAAGCAATCAGCCCCAGCATTTT	CASSQDFQGSNQPQHF
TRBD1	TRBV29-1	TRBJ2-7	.	TGCAGCGTGCGACCCCGAGGACAGGCCTCCTACGAGCAGTACTTC	CSVRPRGQASYEQYF
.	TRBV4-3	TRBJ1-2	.	TGCGCCAGCAGCCAAGATCGGGCAGGGGATGGCTACACCTTC	CASSQDRAGDGYTF
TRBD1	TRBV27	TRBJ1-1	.	TGTGCCACCCCGGACAGGGGGCAAGCTTTCTTT	CATPDRGQAFF
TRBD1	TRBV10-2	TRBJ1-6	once	TGCGCCAGCAGTGAGGTACAGGGGCTCGGCTCACCCCTCCACTTT	CASSEVQGLGSPLHF
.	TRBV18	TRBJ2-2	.	TGTGCCAGCTCACCCACCGGGGGGCCGAACACCGGGGAGCTGTTTTTT	CASSPTGGPNTGELFF
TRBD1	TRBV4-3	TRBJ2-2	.	TGCGCCAGCAGCCAAGATCGAGGGGGCCTGGCCGGGGAGCTGTTTTTT	CASSQDRGGLAGELFF
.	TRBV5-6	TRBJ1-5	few	TGTGCCAGCAGCCTACAGGAGGGTCAGCCCCAGCATTTT	CASSLQEGQPQHF
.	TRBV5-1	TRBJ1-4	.	TGCGCCAGCAGGCAAGGGGATTGGAGTGAAAAACTGTTTTTT	CASRQGDWSEKLFF
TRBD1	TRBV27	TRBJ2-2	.	TGTGCCAGCAGTCCCCGGACAGGGAGCACCGGGGAGCTGTTTTTT	CASSPRTGSTGELFF
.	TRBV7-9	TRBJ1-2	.	TGTGCCAGCAGCTTAGGAACGGTGAACTATGGCTACACCTTC	CASSLGTVNYGYTF
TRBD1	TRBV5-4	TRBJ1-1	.	TGTGCCAGCAGCCCGGACAGGGCGAACACTGAAGCTTTCTTT	CASSPDRANTEAFF
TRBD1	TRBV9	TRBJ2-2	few	TGTGCCAGCAGCGTACAGGGGGTCAACACCGGGGAGCTGTTTTTT	CASSVQGVNTGELFF
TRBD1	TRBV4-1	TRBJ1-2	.	TGCGCCAGCAGCCAGCCCCTACCCGGGACAGGGGACTATGGCTACACCTTC	CASSQPLPGTGDYGYTF
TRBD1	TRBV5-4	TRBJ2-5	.	TGTGCCAGCAGCCCCGGACAGGGCGGAGAGACCCAGTACTTC	CASSPGQGGETQYF
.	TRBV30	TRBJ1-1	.	TGTGCCTGGAGTGTACCGGGGGTATCTGAAGCTTTCTTT	CAWSVPGVSEAFF
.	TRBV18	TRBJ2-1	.	TGTGCCAGCTCACCAGGCGGGGACTCCTACAATGAGCAGTTCTTC	CASSPGGDSYNEQFF
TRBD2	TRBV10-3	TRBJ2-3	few	TGTGCCATCAGTGGCGGCGGGGGGGATACGCAGTATTTT	CAISGGGGDTQYF
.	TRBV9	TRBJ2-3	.	TGTGCCAGCAGCACTCGGGGAGCAGATACGCAGTATTTT	CASSTRGADTQYF
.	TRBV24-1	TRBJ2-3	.	TGTGCCACTTTTAACAGGGTCCCAGATACGCAGTATTTT	CATFNRVPDTQYF
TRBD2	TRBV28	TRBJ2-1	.	TGTGCCAGCACCCCCCCGGGCGGGAGTCACAATGAGCAGTTCTTC	CASTPPGGSHNEQFF
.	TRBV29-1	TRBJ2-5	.	TGCAGCGGCCGGCAAGAGACCCAGTACTTC	CSGRQETQYF
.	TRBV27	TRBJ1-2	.	TGTGCCAGCAGCCCTACTTCCATCTATGGCTACACCTTC	CASSPTSIYGYTF
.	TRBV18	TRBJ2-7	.	TGTGCCAGCTCACCATCCAGGGACTACGAGCAGTACTTC	CASSPSRDYEQYF
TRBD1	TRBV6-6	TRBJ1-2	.	TGTGCCAGCAGTTACAGCACGCAGCAGGGGGATGGCTACACCTTC	CASSYSTQQGDGYTF
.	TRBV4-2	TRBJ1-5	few	TGTGCCAGCAGCCCAGGAGGGGATCAGCCCCAGCATTTT	CASSPGGDQPQHF
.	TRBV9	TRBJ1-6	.	TGTGCCAGCAGCCTCACTCCAGCGGGGTCCGGAAATAATTCACCCCTCCACTTT	CASSLTPAGSGNNSPLHF
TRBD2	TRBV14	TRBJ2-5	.	TGTGCCAGCAGCCCGGCTAGCGGGGGGCTCTCCAAAGAGACCCAGTACTTC	CASSPASGGLSKETQYF
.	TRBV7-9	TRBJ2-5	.	TGTGCCAGCAGCCGAGGGACTGGTCGGGGAGAGACCCAGTACTTC	CASSRGTGRGETQYF
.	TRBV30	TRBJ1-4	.	TGTGCCTGGACCCAGGGGTTTGGTGAAAAACTGTTTTTT	CAWTQGFGEKLFF
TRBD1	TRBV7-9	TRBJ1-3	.	TGTGCCAGCAGCTCTTCCGGGACAGCTATCTCTGGAAACACCATATATTTT	CASSSSGTAISGNTIYF
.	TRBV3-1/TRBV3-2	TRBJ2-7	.	TGTGCCAGCAGCCAAGGGAGGGGCTACGAGCAGTACTTC	CASSQGRGYEQYF
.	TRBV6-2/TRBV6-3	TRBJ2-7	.	TGTGCCAGCAGTTACGCAGCGGGTGTTGAAGAGCAGTACTTC	CASSYAAGVEEQYF
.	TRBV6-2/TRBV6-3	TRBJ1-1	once	TGTGCCAGCAGTTACTCGCGTCTGCCGAACACTGAAGCTTTCTTT	CASSYSRLPNTEAFF
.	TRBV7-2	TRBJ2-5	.	TGTGCCAGCAGCGCCCGGACAGAAAGGCGAGAGACCCAGTACTTC	CASSARTERRETQYF
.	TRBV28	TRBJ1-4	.	TGTGCCAGCTACAGAACTAATGAAAAACTGTTTTTT	CASYRTNEKLFF
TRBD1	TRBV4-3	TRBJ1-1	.	TGCGCCAGCAGCCCGAAAACCGGGACAGGGGGCGGTGAAGCTTTCTTT	CASSPKTGTGGGEAFF
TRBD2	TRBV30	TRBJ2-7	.	TGTGCCTGGAGTGTTTTACCGGGGGGCGAGCAGTACTTC	CAWSVLPGGEQYF
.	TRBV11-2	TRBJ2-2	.	TGTGCCAGCAGCTCTGTGAACACCGGGGAGCTGTTTTTT	CASSSVNTGELFF
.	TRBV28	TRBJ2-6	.	TGTGCCAGCACCCTGGGAGCTGGGGCCAACGTCCTGACTTTC	CASTLGAGANVLTF
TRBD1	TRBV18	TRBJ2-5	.	TGTGCCAGCTCACTAAACGACAGGGGGCCCGGGGGAGAGACCCAGTACTTC	CASSLNDRGPGGETQYF
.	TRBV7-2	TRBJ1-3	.	TGTGCCAGCAGCTTAAACGGTGGGCCGTCTGGAAACACCATATATTTT	CASSLNGGPSGNTIYF
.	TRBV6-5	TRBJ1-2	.	TGTGCCAGCAGCCACGGAGGAAGCTATGGCTACACCTTC	CASSHGGSYGYTF
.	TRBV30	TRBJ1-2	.	TGTGCCTGGAGTGTCAGCAGGGACTATGGCTACACCTTC	CAWSVSRDYGYTF
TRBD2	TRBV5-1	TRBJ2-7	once	TGCGCCAGCAGCTTGCGGGGGGGGCAGGACTACGAGCAGTACTTC	CASSLRGGQDYEQYF
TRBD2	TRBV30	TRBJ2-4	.	TGTGCCTGGACCCCAGGACTAGCGCTAAACATTCAGTACTTC	CAWTPGLALNIQYF
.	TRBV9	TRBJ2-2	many	TGTGCCAGCAGCGGAACCACAGGGCTGAAAACCGGGGAGCTGTTTTTT	CASSGTTGLKTGELFF
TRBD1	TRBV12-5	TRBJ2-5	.	TGTGCTAGTGGTTTGGGACAGGGGGCTTCAGGAGAGACCCAGTACTTC	CASGLGQGASGETQYF